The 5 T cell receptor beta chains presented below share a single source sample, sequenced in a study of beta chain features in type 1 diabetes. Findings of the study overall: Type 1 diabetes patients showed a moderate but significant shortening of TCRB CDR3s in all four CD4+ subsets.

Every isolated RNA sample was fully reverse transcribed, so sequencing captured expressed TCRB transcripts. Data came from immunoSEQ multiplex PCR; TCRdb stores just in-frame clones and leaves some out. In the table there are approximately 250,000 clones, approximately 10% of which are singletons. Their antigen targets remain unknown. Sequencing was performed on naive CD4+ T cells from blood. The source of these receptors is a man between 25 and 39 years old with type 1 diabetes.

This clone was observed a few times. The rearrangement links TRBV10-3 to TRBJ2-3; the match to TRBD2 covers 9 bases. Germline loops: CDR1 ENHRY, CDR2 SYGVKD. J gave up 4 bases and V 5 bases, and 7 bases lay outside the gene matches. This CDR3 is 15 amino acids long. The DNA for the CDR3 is TGTGCCATCAGTCTTAGCGGGGGCGCAGCAGATACGCAGTATTTT. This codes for CAISLSGGAADTQYF.

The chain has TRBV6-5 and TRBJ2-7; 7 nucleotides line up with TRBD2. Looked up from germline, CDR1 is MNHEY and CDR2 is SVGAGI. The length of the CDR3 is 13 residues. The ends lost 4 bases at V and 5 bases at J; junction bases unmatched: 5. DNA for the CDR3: TGTGCCAGCAGTTTCATTGGGGGGGACGAGCAGTACTTC. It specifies CASSFIGGDEQYF.

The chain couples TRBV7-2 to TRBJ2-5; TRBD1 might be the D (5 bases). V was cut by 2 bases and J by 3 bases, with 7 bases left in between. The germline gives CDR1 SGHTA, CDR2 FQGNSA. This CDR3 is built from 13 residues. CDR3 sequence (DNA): TGTGCCAGCAGCTTACGCAGGGAAGAGACCCAGTACTTC. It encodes CASSLRREETQYF.

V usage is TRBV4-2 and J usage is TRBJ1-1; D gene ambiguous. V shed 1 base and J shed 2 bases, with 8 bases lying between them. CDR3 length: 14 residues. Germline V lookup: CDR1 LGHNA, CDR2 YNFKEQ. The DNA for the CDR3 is TGTGCCAGCAGCCAAGCCCTATTAAACACTGAAGCTTTCTTT. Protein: CASSQALLNTEAFF.

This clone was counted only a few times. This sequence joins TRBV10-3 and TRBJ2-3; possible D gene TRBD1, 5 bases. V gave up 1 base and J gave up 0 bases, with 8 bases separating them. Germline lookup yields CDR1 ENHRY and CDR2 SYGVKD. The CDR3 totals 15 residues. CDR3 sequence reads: CAISEYSGSTDTQYF. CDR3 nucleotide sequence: TGTGCCATCAGTGAGTACTCAGGGAGCACAGATACGCAGTATTTT.